This is a list of T cell receptor beta chains from one sample in a study of cytomegalovirus exposure and HLA in healthy donors. Only in-frame clones appear in the TCRdb table, and some are missing; sequencing was by immunoSEQ multiplex PCR. The sample lists hundreds of thousands of clones; more than 60% were seen once. The sequenced sample was PBMCs. Source of these receptors: a girl aged 2 to 10 in good health and CMV-seronegative. CDR3s include the opening cysteine and the closing phenylalanine or tryptophan. Clone size is stated in some rows and not others, as once, few, many or a class when expanded.

few | TRBJ2-7 | TRBV6-5 | CASSYGPSYEQYF
- | TRBJ2-1 | TRBV28 | CASQTSQSYNEQFF
- | TRBJ1-1 | TRBV10-3 | CATVSEVNTEAFF
- | TRBJ2-5 | TRBV6-6 | CASSYAGGFRETQYF
- | TRBJ2-6 | TRBV6-4 | CASSDVSTLGGNNVLTF
- | TRBJ1-3 | TRBV4-2 | CASSQGSSPNTIYF
few | TRBJ1-1 | TRBV5-5 | CASSLGMGGTGPNTEAFF
- | TRBJ2-1 | TRBV29-1 | CSVDAGTGGNEQFF
once | TRBJ2-3 | TRBV10-2 | CASRQGMGTDTQYF
few | TRBJ2-5 | TRBV5-1 | CASSLAGFGETQYF
- | TRBJ2-7 | TRBV7-9 | CASSFGPEGTYEQYF
few | TRBJ2-1 | TRBV9 | CASSLEAETYNEQFF
- | TRBJ2-5 | TRBV29-1 | CSVERGRGETQYF
few | TRBJ2-3 | TRBV6-1 | CASSVRPTTDTQYF
- | TRBJ2-7 | TRBV5-6 | CASSFAPGQGQTYEQYF
- | TRBJ2-3 | TRBV5-1 | CASSLAGRSDTQYF
- | TRBJ2-7 | TRBV7-6 | CASSPGQEFYEQYF
- | TRBJ2-7 | TRBV7-6 | CASSSGLTQYEQYF
- | TRBJ2-2 | TRBV29-1 | CSVEGQNTGELFF
- | TRBJ1-1 | TRBV6-1 | CAVQNFRSTEAFF
once | TRBJ2-5 | TRBV6-5 | CASSTGGETQYF
- | TRBJ2-7 | TRBV7-8 | CASSFRESMASYEQYF
- | TRBJ1-1 | TRBV29-1 | CSGGQMNTEAFF
- | TRBJ2-7 | TRBV29-1 | CSVRTSGNYEQYF
- | TRBJ2-7 | TRBV2 | CASSDLGYFDETYEQYF
- | TRBJ2-1 | TRBV11-2 | CASKTSGTNEQFF
few | TRBJ1-2 | TRBV10-3 | CAISESERGRRSAGYTF